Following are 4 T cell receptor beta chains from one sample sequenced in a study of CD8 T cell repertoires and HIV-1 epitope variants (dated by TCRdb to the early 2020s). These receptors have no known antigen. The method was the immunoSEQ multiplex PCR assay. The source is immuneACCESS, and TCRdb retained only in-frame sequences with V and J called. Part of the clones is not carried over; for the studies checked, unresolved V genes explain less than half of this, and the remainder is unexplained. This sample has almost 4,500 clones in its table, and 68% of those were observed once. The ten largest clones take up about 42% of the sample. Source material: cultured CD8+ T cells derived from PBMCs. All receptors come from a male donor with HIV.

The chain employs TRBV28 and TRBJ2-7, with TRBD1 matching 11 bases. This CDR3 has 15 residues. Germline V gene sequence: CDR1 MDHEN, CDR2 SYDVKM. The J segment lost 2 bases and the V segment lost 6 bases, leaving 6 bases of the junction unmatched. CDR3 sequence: CASRGTGGRTYEQYF. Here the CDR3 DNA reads TGTGCCAGCAGGGGGACAGGGGGAAGAACCTACGAGCAGTACTTC.

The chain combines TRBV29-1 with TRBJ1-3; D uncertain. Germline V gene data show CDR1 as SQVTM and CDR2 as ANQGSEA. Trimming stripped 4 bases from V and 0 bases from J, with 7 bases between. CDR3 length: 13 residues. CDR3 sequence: CSVVLPSGNTIYF. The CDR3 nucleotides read TGCAGCGTTGTACTTCCCTCTGGAAACACCATATATTTT. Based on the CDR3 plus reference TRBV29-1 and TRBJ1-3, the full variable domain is SAVISQKPSRDICQRGTSLTIQCQVDSQVTMMFWYRQQPGQSLTLIATANQGSEATYESGFVIDKFPISRPNLTFSTLTVSNMSPEDSSIYLCSVVLPSGNTIYFGEGSWLTVV.

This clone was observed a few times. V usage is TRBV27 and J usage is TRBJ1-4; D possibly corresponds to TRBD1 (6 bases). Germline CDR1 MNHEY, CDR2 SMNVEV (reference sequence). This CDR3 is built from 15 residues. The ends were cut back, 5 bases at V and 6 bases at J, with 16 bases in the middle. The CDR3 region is CASSPWTDEDEKLFF. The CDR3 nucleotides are TGTGCCAGCAGTCCTTGGACAGATGAGGATGAAAAACTGTTTTTT.

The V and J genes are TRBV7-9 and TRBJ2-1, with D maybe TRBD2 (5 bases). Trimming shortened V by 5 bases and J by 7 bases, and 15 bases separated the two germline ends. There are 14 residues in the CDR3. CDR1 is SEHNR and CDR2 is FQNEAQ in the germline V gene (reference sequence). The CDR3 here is CASSVGSGGNEQFF. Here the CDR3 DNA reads TGTGCCAGCAGCGTTGGGTCAGGAGGAAATGAGCAGTTCTTC.